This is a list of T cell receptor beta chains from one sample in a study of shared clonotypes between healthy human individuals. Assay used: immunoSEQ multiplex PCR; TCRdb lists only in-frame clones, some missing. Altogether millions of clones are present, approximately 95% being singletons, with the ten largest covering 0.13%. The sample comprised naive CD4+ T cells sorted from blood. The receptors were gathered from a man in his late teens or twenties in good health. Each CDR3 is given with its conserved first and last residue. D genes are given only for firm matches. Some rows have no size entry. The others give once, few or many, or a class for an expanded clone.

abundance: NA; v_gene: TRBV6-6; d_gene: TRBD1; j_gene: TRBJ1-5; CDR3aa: CASSKTGQGETQPQHF; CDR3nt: TGTGCCAGCAGTAAGACCGGACAGGGAGAAACTCAGCCCCAGCATTTT
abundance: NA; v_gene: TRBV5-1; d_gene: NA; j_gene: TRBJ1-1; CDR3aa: CASSLVGVGNTEAFF; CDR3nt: TGCGCCAGCAGCTTGGTTGGGGTGGGGAACACTGAAGCTTTCTTT
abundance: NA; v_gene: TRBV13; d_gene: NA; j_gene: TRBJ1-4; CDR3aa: CASSFSRLGRNEKLFF; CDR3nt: TGTGCCAGCAGCTTCTCTAGGCTGGGACGAAATGAAAAACTGTTTTTT
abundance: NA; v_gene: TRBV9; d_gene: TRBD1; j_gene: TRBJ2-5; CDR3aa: CASSPIEGGEETQYF; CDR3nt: TGTGCCAGCAGCCCGATCGAAGGGGGCGAAGAGACCCAGTACTTC
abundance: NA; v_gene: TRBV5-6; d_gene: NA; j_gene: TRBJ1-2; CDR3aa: CASSFEGPLGYTF; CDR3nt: TGTGCCAGCAGCTTTGAGGGGCCTCTTGGCTACACCTTC
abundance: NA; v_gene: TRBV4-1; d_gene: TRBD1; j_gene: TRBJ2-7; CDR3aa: CASSQGGTGTYEQYF; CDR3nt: TGCGCCAGCAGCCAAGGAGGGACAGGGACCTACGAGCAGTACTTC
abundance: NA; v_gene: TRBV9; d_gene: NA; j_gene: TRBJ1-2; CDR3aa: CASSVAKGYGYTF; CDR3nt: TGTGCCAGCAGCGTAGCCAAAGGTTATGGCTACACCTTC
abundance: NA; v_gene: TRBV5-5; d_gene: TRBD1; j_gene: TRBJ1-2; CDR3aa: CASSLAGQGSYGYTF; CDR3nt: TGTGCCAGCAGCTTGGCCGGACAGGGATCCTATGGCTACACCTTC
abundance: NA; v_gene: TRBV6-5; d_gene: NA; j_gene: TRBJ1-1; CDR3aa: CASSYSTGLNTEAFF; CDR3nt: TGTGCTAGCAGTTACTCCACGGGGCTGAACACTGAAGCTTTCTTT
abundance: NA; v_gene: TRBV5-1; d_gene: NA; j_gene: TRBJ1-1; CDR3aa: CASSGGQSGTEAFF; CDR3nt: TGCGCCAGCAGCGGGGGACAATCGGGCACTGAAGCTTTCTTT
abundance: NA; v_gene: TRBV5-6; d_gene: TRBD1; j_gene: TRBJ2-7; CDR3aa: CASSSMWTGSYEQYF; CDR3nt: TGTGCCAGCAGCTCGATGTGGACAGGGTCCTACGAGCAGTACTTC
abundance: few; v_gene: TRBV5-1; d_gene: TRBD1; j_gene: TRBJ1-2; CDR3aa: CASSRDRVDGYTF; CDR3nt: TGCGCCAGCAGCCGGGACAGAGTGGATGGCTACACCTTC
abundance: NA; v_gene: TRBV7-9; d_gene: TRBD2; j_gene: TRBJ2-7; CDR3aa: CATKKIAGAYEQYF; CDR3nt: TGTGCCACAAAGAAGATAGCGGGGGCCTACGAGCAGTACTTC
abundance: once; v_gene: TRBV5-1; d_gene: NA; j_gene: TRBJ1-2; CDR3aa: CASSFGGYGGYTF; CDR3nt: TGCGCCAGCAGCTTTGGAGGTTATGGTGGCTACACCTTC
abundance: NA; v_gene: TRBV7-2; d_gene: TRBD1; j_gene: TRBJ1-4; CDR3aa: CASSPPGQGLGKLFF; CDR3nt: TGTGCCAGCAGCCCGCCGGGACAGGGCCTTGGAAAACTGTTTTTT
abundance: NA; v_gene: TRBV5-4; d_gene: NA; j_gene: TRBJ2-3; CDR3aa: CASSLSGQNAQYF; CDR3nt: TGTGCCAGCAGCTTGTCCGGACAGAACGCGCAGTATTTT
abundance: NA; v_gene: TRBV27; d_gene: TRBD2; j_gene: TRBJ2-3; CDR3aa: CASSLSGTSGRASTDTQYF; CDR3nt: TGTGCCAGCAGTTTATCCGGGACTAGCGGGAGAGCTAGCACAGATACGCAGTATTTT
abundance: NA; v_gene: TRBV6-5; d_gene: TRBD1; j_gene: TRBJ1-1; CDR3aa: CASSYRAGGPTEAFF; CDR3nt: TGTGCCAGCAGTTACAGGGCAGGGGGCCCCACTGAAGCTTTCTTT
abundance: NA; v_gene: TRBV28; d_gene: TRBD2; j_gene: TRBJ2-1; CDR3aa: CASSFVPYTSGIYNEQFF; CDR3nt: TGTGCCAGCAGTTTTGTCCCCTATACTAGCGGGATTTACAATGAGCAGTTCTTC
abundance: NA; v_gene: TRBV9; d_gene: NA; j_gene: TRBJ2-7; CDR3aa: CASSGGGKQYF; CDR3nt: TGTGCCAGCAGCGGAGGGGGGAAGCAGTACTTC
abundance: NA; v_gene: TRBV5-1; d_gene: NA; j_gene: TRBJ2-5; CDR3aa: CASRPTPRYEETQYF; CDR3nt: TGCGCCAGCAGACCCACCCCCCGTTATGAGGAGACCCAGTACTTC
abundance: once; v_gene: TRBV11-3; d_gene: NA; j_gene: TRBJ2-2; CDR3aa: CASSLAGKGTGELFF; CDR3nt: TGTGCCAGCAGCTTAGCGGGAAAGGGCACCGGGGAGCTGTTTTTT
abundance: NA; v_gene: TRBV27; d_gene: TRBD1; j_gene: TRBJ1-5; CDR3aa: CASSAGTGHNQPQHF; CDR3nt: TGTGCCAGCAGTGCCGGGACAGGGCATAATCAGCCCCAGCATTTT
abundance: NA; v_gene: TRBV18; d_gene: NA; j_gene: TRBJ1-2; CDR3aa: CASSPSSGTSGYTF; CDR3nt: TGTGCCAGCTCACCGTCGTCCGGGACAAGTGGCTACACCTTC
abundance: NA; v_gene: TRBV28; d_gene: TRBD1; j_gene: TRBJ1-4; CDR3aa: CASSLSGTGIDEKLFF; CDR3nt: TGTGCCAGCAGTTTGTCCGGGACAGGGATTGATGAAAAACTGTTTTTT
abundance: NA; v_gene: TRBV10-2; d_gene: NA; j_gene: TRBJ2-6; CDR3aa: CASSLGWSGANVLTF; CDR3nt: TGCGCCAGCAGTCTCGGGTGGTCTGGGGCCAACGTCCTGACTTTC
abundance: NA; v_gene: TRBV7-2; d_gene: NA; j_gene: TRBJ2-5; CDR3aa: CASSKSRGLALQETQYF; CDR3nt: TGTGCCAGCAGCAAGTCAAGGGGTTTGGCGCTCCAAGAGACCCAGTACTTC
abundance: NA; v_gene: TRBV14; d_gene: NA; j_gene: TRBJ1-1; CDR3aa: CASSDTPPGAGAFF; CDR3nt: TGTGCCAGCAGCGACACCCCGCCGGGGGCGGGGGCTTTCTTT
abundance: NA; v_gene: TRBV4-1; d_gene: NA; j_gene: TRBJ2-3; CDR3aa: CASSRRTSRSTDTQYF; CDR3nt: TGCGCCAGCAGCCGGAGAACTAGCAGAAGCACAGATACGCAGTATTTT
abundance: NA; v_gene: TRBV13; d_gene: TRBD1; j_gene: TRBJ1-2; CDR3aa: CASSARDRYYGYTF; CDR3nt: TGTGCCAGCAGCGCCCGGGACAGGTACTATGGCTACACCTTC
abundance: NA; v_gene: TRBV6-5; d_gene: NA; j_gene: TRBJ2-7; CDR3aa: CASSYSRVSYEQYF; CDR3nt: TGTGCCAGCAGTTACTCCCGGGTTTCCTACGAGCAGTACTTC
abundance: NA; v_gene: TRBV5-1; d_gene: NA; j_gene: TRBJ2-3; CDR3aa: CASSLDRVTDTQYF; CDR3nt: TGCGCCAGCAGCTTGGACAGAGTCACAGATACGCAGTATTTT
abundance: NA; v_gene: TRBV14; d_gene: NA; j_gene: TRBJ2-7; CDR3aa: CASSQTGTPYYEQYF; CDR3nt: TGTGCCAGCAGCCAAACCGGGACCCCGTACTACGAGCAGTACTTC
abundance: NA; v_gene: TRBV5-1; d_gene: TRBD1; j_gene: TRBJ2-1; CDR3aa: CASSQGQGSYNEQFF; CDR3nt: TGCGCCAGCAGCCAAGGACAGGGCTCCTACAATGAGCAGTTCTTC
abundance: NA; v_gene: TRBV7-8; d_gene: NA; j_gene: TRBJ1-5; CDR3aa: CASSLGGDQPQHF; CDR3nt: TGTGCCAGCAGCTTAGGGGGCGATCAGCCCCAGCATTTT
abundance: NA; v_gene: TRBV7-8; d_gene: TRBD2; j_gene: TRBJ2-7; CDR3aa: CASSFGTSGRGAAYEQYF; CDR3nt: TGTGCCAGCAGCTTCGGGACTAGCGGGAGAGGGGCGGCCTACGAGCAGTACTTC
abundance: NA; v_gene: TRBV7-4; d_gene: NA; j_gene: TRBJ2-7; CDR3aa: CASSLAQDPAYEQYF; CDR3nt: TGTGCCAGCAGCTTAGCTCAGGATCCCGCCTACGAGCAGTACTTC
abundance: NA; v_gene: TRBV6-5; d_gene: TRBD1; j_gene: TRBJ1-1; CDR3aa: CASSYTYRGLVTEAFF; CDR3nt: TGTGCCAGCAGTTACACATACAGGGGGCTCGTCACTGAAGCTTTCTTT
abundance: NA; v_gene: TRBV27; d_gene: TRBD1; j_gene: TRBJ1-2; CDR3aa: CASSSTGGGYTF; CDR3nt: TGTGCCAGCAGTTCGACAGGGGGAGGCTACACCTTC
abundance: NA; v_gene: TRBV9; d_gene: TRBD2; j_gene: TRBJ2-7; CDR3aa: CASSVEASGGLYEQYF; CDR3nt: TGTGCCAGCAGCGTAGAAGCCAGCGGGGGGCTCTACGAGCAGTACTTC
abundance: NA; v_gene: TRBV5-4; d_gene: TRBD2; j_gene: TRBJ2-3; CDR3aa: CASSLGTSGLLGPDTQYF; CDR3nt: TGTGCCAGCAGCCTCGGGACTAGCGGCCTTTTAGGCCCCGATACGCAGTATTTT
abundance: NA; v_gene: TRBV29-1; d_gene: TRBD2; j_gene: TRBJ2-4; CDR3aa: CSVEGASGTSKNIQYF; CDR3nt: TGCAGCGTTGAAGGGGCTAGCGGGACGTCCAAAAACATTCAGTACTTC
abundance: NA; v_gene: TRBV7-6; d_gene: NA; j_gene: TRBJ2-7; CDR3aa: CASSKTGTAPPYEQYF; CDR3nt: TGTGCCAGCAGCAAGACCGGGACTGCTCCCCCCTACGAGCAGTACTTC
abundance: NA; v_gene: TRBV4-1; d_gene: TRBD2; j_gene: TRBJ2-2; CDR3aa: CASSLTSAYTGELFF; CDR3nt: TGCGCCAGCAGCCTGACTAGCGCTTACACCGGGGAGCTGTTTTTT
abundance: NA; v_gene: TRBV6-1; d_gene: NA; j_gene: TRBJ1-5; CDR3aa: CASSVGQLNQPQHF; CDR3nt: TGTGCCAGCAGTGTCGGTCAGCTTAATCAGCCCCAGCATTTT
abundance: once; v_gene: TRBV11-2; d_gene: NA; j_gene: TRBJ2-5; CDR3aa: CASSSGLRGAFQETQYF; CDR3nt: TGTGCCAGCAGCTCGGGCTTACGGGGGGCTTTCCAAGAGACCCAGTACTTC